A single sample is the source of the 3 T cell receptor beta chains below, sequenced in a study of T cells after yellow fever vaccination. Each CDR3 protein gets one entry after TCRdb re-called the 5' RACE reads with MiXCR. The sample includes about 340,000 distinct CDR3 sequences, about an eighth of them seen just once. Material: CD4+ T cells sorted from PBMCs, obtained 15 days after the yellow fever booster vaccination. These receptor sequences come from a man younger than 30 who received the YFV17D yellow fever vaccine.

This clonotype was recorded at least ten times. This sequence joins TRBV11-2 and TRBJ2-3, with 8 bases that match TRBD2. Germline CDR1 SGHAT, CDR2 FQNNGV. V shed 0 bases, J shed 2 bases, and the junction held 7 bases outside the gene matches. The CDR3 spans 17 residues. The CDR3 sequence: CASSLDPLAGLTDTQYF. The CDR3 DNA reads as TGTGCCAGCAGCTTAGACCCTCTAGCGGGCCTCACAGATACGCAGTATTTT.

The chain employs TRBV12-3 or TRBV12-4 and TRBJ1-5; 7 bases are shared with TRBD1. The ends lost 3 bases at V and 2 bases at J; junction bases unmatched: 7. This CDR3 is built from 16 residues. CDR3 in DNA: TGTGCCAGCAGTTTTCAGGGGGAGGCGGGCAATCAGCCCCAGCATTTT. Translation: CASSFQGEAGNQPQHF.

This clonotype was recorded a few times. The chain is built from TRBV19 and TRBJ2-1, with 9 bases fitting TRBD2. Looked up from germline, CDR1 is LNHDA and CDR2 is SQIVND (reference sequence). The CDR3 contains 16 residues. With V trimmed by 5 bases and J by 9 bases, 14 bases remained unmatched. The CDR3 spells CASSSPLAGGHGEQFF. The CDR3 DNA follows: TGTGCCAGTAGTTCTCCCCTCGCGGGGGGGCATGGTGAGCAGTTCTTC.